The text below deals with one TCR beta chain. Germline V gives CDR1 MNHEY, CDR2 SMNVEV (reference sequence). CDR3 length: 11 amino acids. The V and J ends lost 6 bases and 6 bases respectively, with 9 bases between them. This entry comes from a study of shared clonotypes between healthy human individuals. The method was immunoSEQ multiplex PCR; TCRdb's version includes in-frame clones alone and lacks a portion of them. Of about 2 million clones in the sample, roughly 96% were seen once. Each sample came from a Caucasian adult donor living in Nashville, Tennessee. The sample consisted of naive CD4+ T cells sorted from blood. Described subset: CD45RA+ positively selected. The chain recombines TRBV27 with TRBJ2-7, with no clear D. This receptor was identified in a man aged 18 to 35 in good health. CDR3 in DNA: TGTGCCAGCAGCCTCATGGGCGAGCAGTACTTC. Translating gives CASSLMGEQYF.